The subject of this entry is one T cell receptor beta chain. The antigen this receptor binds is unknown. Per-nucleotide qualities are absent, and no much larger clonotype sits a single base away. These data are taken from a study of cytomegalovirus exposure and HLA in healthy donors (TCRdb year 2017). At the level of the whole study: In an earlier analysis of 587 of the donors, 250 to 300 Gb of sequence data and about 110 million unique TCR beta sequences from roughly 180 million T cells were reported. An early release covering roughly 600 HLA-typed donors comprised approximately 290 gigabases of sequencing data and 85 million or so unique TCR sequences. Of the roughly 400 genotyped donors, around 81% fell in the genetic ancestry cluster associated with self-reported Caucasian donors. The study aimed to test whether signatures of past pathogen exposure could be identified by cataloging public T cell receptors. The study used immunosequencing to profile the T cell repertoires of approximately 630 subjects and linked those repertoires to cytomegalovirus serostatus. A separate validation cohort of about 110 different subjects was used in addition to the 666-subject first cohort. The study combined high-throughput TCR immunosequencing, statistical association of individual TCRs with disease status, and machine learning to predict cytomegalovirus infection status. To study patterns of TCR occurrence, a later analysis re-analyzed previously published TCR beta repertoires from hundreds of donors and added high-resolution HLA genotyping. Rather than drawing on any new phenotypic data, the later analysis identified candidate immune exposures from TCR beta sequences and the way those sequences occurred across donors. An earlier analysis of 587 of the donors used high-throughput TCR beta sequencing to judge whether each TCR beta V gene segment behaved as functional or pseudogenic. Alongside the repertoire data, information on donor age, sex, ethnicity and CMV serostatus was compiled. A later genetic analysis took genome-wide SNP genotypes for about 55% of the roughly 700 donors and used that subset as a discovery cohort. All discovery cohort repertoires had been generated on a single sequencing platform. HLA typing covered class I and class II loci at four-digit resolution. Typing coverage differed by locus: A, B, C, DRB1 and DQB1 were typed in roughly 620-630 donors, DQA1 in 522, DPA1 in 600 to 610, and DPB1 in around 440. Several DR-DQ haplotypes were handled as single units for association and clustering because linkage in the cohort was strong. On average, over 200,000 unique TCR beta nucleotide sequences were sequenced per donor among 350 to 400 genotyped donors of the cohort, with around 19% of those sequences being non-productive.

The study at large found these results: According to a later genetic analysis, donors in an Asian-associated ancestry cluster had fewer N-insertions in productive TCRs than the approximately 650-donor mean. When HLA alleles, especially DR and DQ, strongly co-occurred, TCR associations were difficult to assign to individual alleles. According to the authors, the approach could potentially be generalized to other disease states and immunological phenotypes. The 87-base-pair reads could not distinguish some IMGT-functional V segments, including TRBV6-2 and TRBV6-3, so those segments were excluded. Across donors, most TCR sequences were observed very rarely, whereas some public TCRs were present in many individuals. For the cohort, immune exposure information was limited to CMV serostatus. According to a later analysis, most CMV-associated TCR beta chains appeared to be HLA-restricted, and the HLA associations seemed to be driven largely by CMV exposure. In a later analysis, HLA-associated TCR beta chains showed more clonal expansion and lower generation probabilities than non-associated chains that were equally common. In an earlier analysis of some 500 of the donors, most TCR beta V segments appeared in productive rearrangements about 87% or about 30% of the time, broadly matching IMGT annotations. A cluster of highly shared sequence variants was judged likely to represent a technical artifact of the sequencing pipeline. This cohort had only TCR beta chains sequenced, and the lack of alpha or paired-chain data limited which features could be detected. In both the original and validation cohorts, the classifier was reported to diagnose cytomegalovirus status with high specificity and sensitivity. A later analysis found that TCR association rates varied across HLA loci, with DRB1 alleles showing the most associated TCRs and HLA-C alleles the fewest. According to a later analysis, parvovirus B19, influenza, CMV and Epstein-Barr virus appeared linked to several top co-occurrence clusters. Roughly uniform sequencing depth across donors was assumed in presence/absence analyses, although this assumption may not hold. HLA typing was unavailable for some donors at each locus, so association tests used only the typed subset. In vitro tests confirmed that a few of the cytomegalovirus-associated TCR beta chains recognize cytomegalovirus antigens. The earlier analysis of 587 of the donors excluded some 15 rarely observed V segments, including chromosome 9 orphons, because counts were too low. In the study, approximately 150 TCR beta chains were listed as associated with cytomegalovirus. A further reported finding was that TCR beta sequences accurately predicted the HLA-A and HLA-B alleles for most subjects in the first cohort. At a false discovery rate of 0.05, a later analysis linked roughly 17,000 TCR beta sequences to specific HLA alleles. Correlated functional status among segregating V segments might reflect linkage disequilibrium, but an unknown experimental factor could not be ruled out. An association between a missense DCLRE1C variant and V-gene and J-gene trimming of TCR beta chains was found in a later genetic analysis and replicated in an independent cohort.

In total, roughly 710 healthy bone marrow donors made up the cohort. All cohort members were sampled while nominally healthy, although unrecorded immune exposures were likely present. The donor tested CMV seronegative and was one of the 352 seronegative cohort members. A peripheral blood sample was collected from each donor, and TCR beta sequencing was performed on peripheral blood mononuclear cells. Genomic DNA extraction from the blood cell samples was performed with the Qiagen DNeasy Blood Extraction Kit. Library prep was done by the immunoSEQ multiplex PCR assay. For the multiplex PCR, a mixture combining 60 forward primers for TCR Vbeta segments and 13 reverse primers for TCR Jbeta segments was used. A multiplex PCR assay on genomic DNA amplified the CDR3 region of rearranged TCR beta genes. On the Illumina HiSeq System, the amplified TCR beta libraries were sequenced as 87-base-pair reads. In the paper's pipeline: A later analysis tallied tens of millions of unique TCR beta chains across the 660 or so repertoires, and 10 million to 11 million of those chains were shared by two or more donors. Raw reads were error-corrected and collapsed into unique sequences with a nearest-neighbor algorithm that merged closely related sequences to remove PCR and sequencing errors. V, D and J gene segments were assigned by aligning CDR3 sequences to IMGT reference sequences. For a sequence to be retained, at least a six-nucleotide match to both a V gene segment and a J gene segment was required. Rearrangements were called productive when the CDR3 lacked stop codons and stayed in frame with V and J; all others were non-productive. CDR3 was defined by IMGT convention, running from the second conserved V-encoded cysteine to the conserved J-encoded phenylalanine. The earlier analysis of 587 of the donors excluded sequences that lacked an unambiguous match to a single V gene segment. An earlier analysis of a few hundred of the donors called V segments functional above 56.7% productive rearrangements and segregating when the between-donor standard deviation exceeded 5%. A statistical classification framework was developed to diagnose cytomegalovirus status using the catalog of TCR beta chain sequences. In a later analysis, V and J genes were assigned by comparing TCR nucleotide sequences against IMGT/GENE-DB human TR gene sequences. Using the TCRdist pipeline, a later analysis assigned CDR3 sequences along with most-parsimonious VDJ recombination scenarios. In a later analysis, each TCR beta chain was defined by its CDR3 amino acid sequence together with its V-gene family, and reads lacking a unique V-gene family were excluded. In a later analysis, several hundred highly shared, low-generation-probability nucleotide sequences were removed to address suspected cross-contamination and a sequencing artifact. In a later analysis, a clonal expansion index was calculated for each public chain from normalized within-repertoire ranks of inferred template counts. A later analysis computed generation probabilities with a VDJ recombination model fitted to out-of-frame rearrangements, and checked the results against IGoR. In a later analysis, hypergeometric tests were used to score TCR-TCR, TCR-HLA and TCR-CMV co-occurrence, with a repertoire-size bias correction applied to TCR pairs. To estimate false discovery rates, a later analysis permuted the HLA or CMV assignments 20 times. In a later analysis, co-occurring TCRs were grouped using DBSCAN, and TCRdist sequence similarity was added for clustering within HLA-allele-positive subsets. Co-occurrence clustering excluded repertoires with fewer than 30,000 or more than 120,000 public chains, plus five with anomalous nucleotide sharing. TCRdb obtained this table from immuneACCESS and retained in-frame rearrangements with V and J assigned. These tables miss some clones; where compared with another copy, unresolved V genes account for less than half of the shortfall, and the remainder is unexplained. The DNA gave D and trimming, while V, J and clone size come from that table. The sample table shows under 200,000 clones, and about 81% are seen once. The top ten constitute approximately 0.74% of the sample.

Taken from cysteine to phenylalanine, the CDR3 has 15 residues. The CDR3 DNA has 45 bases and is translated from base 1. The junction shows trimming of 0 bases on V and 7 bases on J, and the gene matches do not reach 5 bases of it. The receptor's source is a woman aged 18-29 years in good health and CMV-seronegative. The receptor chain draws on TRBV5-3 and TRBJ1-4, with 8 junctional bases fitting TRBD1. TRBV5-3 qualifies as an ORF whose function is uncertain. Sequencing was performed on PBMCs. The nucleotide sequence is TGTGCCAGAAGCTTGGTCAGGGGGCAGATTGAAAAACTGTTTTTT. Translated, it reads CARSLVRGQIEKLFF.